The rows below give T cell receptor beta chains drawn from one sample of a study of Graves' ophthalmopathy and Graves' hyperthyroidism. TCRdb independently ran MiXCR on the multiplex PCR reads; one entry per CDR3 protein. The table has 230,000 or so distinct CDR3 sequences, about 47% seen once. Sequenced input: peripheral blood. All receptors come from an adult man with Graves' ophthalmopathy. Each CDR3 is given with its conserved first and last residue.

v_call,cdr3_aa
TRBV10-3,CAISESRDRGYMNTEAFF
TRBV2,CASSVEGGHGYTF
TRBV25-1,CASSWGQDYGYTF
TRBV12-3/TRBV12-4,CASSLSGERSPLHF
TRBV7-3,CASTSPGGTEAFF
TRBV10-2,CASSESGNTEAFF
TRBV20-1,CSSRQGEGTEAFF
TRBV9,CASSPRGDSNTGELFF
TRBV12-3/TRBV12-4,CAAGTGGYGYTF
TRBV4-1,CASSHSRGDEKLFF
TRBV7-9,CASSQGGLNTEAFF
TRBV5-1,CASSPETGSGANVLTF
TRBV20-1,CSAGQGGETQYF
TRBV7-9,CASSSLEGKSSGANVLTF
TRBV5-6,CASSPWTGSSGNTIYF
TRBV10-3,CAISYSSSGRTGELFF
TRBV19,CASRKPGQGVSGYTF
TRBV28,CASSLRTGDVYGYTF
TRBV5-8,CASSEGRTFYGYTF
TRBV10-1,CASTAGISGANVLTF
TRBV10-3,CAISGPGTGKSSYEQYF
TRBV19,CASRNRKGQKNTGELFF
TRBV12-3/TRBV12-4,CASSPGQSPSIYGYTF
TRBV7-2,CASSLGTKYGYTF
TRBV19,CASSIRGGNQPQHF
TRBV20-1,CSARSGQGYEQYF
TRBV18,CASSPREEAFF
TRBV3-1,CASSEAARGETQYF
TRBV7-2,CASSLGAPYYEQYF
TRBV24-1,CATSDFAGGRNTIYF
TRBV19,CASSPYQGSGELFF
TRBV5-4,CASSLARSSYEQYF
TRBV7-7,CASSSRTSGAGAQYF
TRBV7-9,CASSTDWNTEAFF
TRBV15,CATGKGGGPNTIYF
TRBV7-9,CASSPASPGNEANYGYTF
TRBV29-1,CSVEEGLNTEAFF
TRBV29-1,CSVEEMEGETQYF
TRBV12-3/TRBV12-4,CASSPNRVEAFF
TRBV2,CASSHAGGRRTGELFF
TRBV4-2,CASSPYDGQGTEAFF
TRBV9,CASSQTGDTEAFF